This T cell receptor (beta chain) was documented in a study of beta chain features in type 1 diabetes. The investigators reverse transcribed all of the isolated RNA, so they sequenced expressed TCRB transcripts. The table came from immunoSEQ multiplex PCR; TCRdb's copy has only in-frame clones and leaves some out. The sample carries more than 85,000 clones, 40% recorded once. General study findings and limits: Any HLA-type effect on TCRB rearrangement remained unresolved here. Patients with type 1 diabetes showed fewer VDJ junction insertions and more deletions.

As regards this clone: Its antigen remains unknown.

Trimming removed 6 bases from V and 7 bases from J, with 9 bases in between. CDR1 is SEHNR and CDR2 is FQNEAQ in the germline V gene (reference sequence). This CDR3 has 11 residues. The sequence was obtained from a woman aged 18-30 years in good health. The sample taken for sequencing was stem cell memory CD4+ T cells from blood. The chain joins TRBV7-9 to TRBJ1-1; D uncertain. CDR3: CASSSRDEAFF. CDR3 in DNA: TGTGCCAGCAGTTCGCGGGATGAAGCTTTCTTT.